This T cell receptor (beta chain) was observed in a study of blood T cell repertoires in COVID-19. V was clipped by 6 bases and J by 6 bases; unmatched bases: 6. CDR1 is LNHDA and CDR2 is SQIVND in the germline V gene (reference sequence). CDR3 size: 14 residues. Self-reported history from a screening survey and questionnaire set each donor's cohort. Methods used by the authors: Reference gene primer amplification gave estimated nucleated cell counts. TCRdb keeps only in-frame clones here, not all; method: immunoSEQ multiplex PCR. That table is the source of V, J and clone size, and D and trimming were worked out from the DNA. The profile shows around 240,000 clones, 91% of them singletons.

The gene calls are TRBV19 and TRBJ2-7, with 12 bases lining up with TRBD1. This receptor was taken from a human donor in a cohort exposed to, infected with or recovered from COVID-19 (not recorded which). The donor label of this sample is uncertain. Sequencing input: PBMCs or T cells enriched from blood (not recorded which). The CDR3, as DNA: TGTGCCAGTAGCCCACGGGACAGGGGGCCCGAGCAGTACTTC. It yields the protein CASSPRDRGPEQYF. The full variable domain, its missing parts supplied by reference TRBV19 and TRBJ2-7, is DGGITQSPKYLFRKEGQNVTLSCEQNLNHDAMYWYRQDPGQGLRLIYYSQIVNDFQKGDIAEGYSVSREKKESFPLTVTSAQKNPTAFYLCASSPRDRGPEQYFGPGTRLTVT.